This T cell receptor (beta chain) was identified in a study of blood T cell repertoires in COVID-19. Study-level background: Sources were T cells, B-cell-depleted T cells, or PBMCs; the material itself was cDNA or gDNA.

The length of the CDR3 is 16 residues. V gave up 2 bases and J gave up 3 bases, with 17 bases separating them. Germline V gene lookup returns CDR1 KGHSH and CDR2 LQKENI. Using immunoSEQ multiplex PCR, the repertoire was profiled, and TCRdb retains in-frame clones only, with some absent. The sample carries 430,000 or so clones, over 75% recorded once. Living in 24 US areas, the participants were between roughly 18 and 95 years of age. Participants reported their clinical history, and cohort assignment relied on those reports. Up to 2 weeks before entering the study, exposed participants had met a COVID-19 case.

The chain uses TRBV18 and TRBJ2-7; D is undetermined. The sequence was obtained from a woman under 30 who had been exposed to COVID-19. The sample consisted of PBMCs or T cells enriched from blood (not recorded which). The CDR3 DNA reads TGTGCCAGCTCACCAGGATGGCAGGATGTTAACTACGAGCAGTACTTC. Residues: CASSPGWQDVNYEQYF.